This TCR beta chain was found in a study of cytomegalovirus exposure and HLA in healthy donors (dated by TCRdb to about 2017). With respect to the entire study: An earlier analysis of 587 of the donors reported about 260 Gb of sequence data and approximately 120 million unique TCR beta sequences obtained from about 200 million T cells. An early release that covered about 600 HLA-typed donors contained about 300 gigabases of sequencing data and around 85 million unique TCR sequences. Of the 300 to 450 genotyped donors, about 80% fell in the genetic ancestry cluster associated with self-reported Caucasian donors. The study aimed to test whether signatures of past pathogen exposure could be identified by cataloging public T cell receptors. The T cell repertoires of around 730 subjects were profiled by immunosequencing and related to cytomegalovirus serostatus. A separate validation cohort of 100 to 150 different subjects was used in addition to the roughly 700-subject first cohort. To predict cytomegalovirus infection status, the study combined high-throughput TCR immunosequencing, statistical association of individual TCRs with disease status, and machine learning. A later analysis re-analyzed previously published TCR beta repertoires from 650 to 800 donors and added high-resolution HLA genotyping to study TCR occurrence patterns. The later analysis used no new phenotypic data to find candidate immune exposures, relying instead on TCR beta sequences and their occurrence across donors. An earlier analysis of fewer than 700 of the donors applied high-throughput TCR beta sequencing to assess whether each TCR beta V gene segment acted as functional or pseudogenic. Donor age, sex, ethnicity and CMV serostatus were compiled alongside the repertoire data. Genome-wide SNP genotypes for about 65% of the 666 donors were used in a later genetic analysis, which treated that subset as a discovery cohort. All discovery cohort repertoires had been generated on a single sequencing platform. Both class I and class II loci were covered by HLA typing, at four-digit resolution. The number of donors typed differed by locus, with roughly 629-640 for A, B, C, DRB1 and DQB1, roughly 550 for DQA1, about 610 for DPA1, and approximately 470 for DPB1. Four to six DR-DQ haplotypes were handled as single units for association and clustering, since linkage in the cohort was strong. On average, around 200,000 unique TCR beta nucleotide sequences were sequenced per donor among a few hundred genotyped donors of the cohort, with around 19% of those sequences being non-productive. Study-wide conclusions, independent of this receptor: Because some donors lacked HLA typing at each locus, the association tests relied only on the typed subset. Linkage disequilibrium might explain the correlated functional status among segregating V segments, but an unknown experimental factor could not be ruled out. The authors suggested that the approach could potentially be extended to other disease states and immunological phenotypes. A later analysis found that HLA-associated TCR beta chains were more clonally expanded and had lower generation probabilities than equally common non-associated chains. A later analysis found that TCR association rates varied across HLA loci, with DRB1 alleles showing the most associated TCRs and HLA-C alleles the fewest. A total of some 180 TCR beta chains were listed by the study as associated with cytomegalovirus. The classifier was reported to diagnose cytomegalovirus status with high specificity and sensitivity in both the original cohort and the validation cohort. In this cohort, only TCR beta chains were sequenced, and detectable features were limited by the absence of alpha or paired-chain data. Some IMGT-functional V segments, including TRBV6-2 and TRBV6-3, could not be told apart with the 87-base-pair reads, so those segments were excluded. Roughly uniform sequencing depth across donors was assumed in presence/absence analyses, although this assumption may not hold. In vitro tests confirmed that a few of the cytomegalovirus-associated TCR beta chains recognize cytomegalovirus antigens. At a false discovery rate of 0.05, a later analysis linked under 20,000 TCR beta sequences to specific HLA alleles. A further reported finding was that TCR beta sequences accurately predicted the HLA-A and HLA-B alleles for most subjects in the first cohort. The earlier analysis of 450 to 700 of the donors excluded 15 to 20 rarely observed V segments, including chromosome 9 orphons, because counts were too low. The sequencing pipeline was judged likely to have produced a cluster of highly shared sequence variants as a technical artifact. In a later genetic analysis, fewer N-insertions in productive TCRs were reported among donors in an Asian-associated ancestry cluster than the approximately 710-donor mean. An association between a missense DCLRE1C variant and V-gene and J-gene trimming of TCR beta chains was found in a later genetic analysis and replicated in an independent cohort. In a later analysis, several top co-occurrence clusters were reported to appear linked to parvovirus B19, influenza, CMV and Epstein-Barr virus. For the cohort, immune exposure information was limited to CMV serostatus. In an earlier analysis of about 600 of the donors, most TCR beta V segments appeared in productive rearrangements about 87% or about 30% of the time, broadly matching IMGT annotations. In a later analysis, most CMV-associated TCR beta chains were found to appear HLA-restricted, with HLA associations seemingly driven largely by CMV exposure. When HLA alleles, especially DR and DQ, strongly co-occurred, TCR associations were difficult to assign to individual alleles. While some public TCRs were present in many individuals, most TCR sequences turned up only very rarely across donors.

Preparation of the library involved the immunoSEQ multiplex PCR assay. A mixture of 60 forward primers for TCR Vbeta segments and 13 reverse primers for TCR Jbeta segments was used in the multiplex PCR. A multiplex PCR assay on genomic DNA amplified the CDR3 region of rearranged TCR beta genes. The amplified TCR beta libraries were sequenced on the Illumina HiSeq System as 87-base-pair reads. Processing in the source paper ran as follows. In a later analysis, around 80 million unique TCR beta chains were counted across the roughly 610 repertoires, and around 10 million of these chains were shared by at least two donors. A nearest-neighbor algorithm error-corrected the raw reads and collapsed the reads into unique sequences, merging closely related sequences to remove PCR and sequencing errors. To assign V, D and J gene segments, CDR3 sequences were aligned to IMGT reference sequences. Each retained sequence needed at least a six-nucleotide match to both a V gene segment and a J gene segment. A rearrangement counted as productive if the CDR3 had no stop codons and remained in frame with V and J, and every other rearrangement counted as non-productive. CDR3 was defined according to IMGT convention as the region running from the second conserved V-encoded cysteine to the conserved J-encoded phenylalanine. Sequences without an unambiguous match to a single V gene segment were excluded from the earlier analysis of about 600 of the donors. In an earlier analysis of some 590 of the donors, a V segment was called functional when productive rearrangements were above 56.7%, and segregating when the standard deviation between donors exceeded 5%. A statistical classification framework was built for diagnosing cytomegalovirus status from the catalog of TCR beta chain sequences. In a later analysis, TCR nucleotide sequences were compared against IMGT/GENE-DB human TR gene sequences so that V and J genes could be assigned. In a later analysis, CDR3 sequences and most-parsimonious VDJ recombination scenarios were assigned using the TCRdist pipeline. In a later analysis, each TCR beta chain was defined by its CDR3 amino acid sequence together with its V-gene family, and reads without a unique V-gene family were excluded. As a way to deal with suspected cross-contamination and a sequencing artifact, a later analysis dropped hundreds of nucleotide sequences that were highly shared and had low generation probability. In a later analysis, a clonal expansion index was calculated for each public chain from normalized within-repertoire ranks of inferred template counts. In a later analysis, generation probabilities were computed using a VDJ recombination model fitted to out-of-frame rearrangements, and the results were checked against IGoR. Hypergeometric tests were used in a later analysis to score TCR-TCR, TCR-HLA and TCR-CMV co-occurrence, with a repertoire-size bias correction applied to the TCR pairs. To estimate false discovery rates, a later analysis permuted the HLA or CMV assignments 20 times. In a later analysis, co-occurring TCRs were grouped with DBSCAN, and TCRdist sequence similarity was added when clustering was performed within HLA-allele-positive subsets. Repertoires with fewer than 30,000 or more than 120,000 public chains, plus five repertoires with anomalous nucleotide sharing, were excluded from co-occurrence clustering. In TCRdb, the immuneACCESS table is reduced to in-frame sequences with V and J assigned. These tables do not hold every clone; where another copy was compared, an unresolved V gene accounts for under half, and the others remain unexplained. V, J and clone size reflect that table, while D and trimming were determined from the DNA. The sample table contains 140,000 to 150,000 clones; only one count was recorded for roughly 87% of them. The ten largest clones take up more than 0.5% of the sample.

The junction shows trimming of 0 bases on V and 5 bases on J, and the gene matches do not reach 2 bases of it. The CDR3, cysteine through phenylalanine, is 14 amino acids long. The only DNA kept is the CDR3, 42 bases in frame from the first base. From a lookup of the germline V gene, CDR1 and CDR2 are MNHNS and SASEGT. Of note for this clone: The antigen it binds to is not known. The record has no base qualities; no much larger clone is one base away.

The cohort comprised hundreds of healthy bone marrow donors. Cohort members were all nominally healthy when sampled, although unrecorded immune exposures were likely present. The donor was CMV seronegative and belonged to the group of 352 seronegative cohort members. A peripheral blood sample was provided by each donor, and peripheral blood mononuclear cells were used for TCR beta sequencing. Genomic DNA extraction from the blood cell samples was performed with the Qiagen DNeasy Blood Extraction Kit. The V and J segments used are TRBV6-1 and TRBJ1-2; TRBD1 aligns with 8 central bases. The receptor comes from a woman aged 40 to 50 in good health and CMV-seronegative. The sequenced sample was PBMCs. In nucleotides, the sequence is TGTGCCAGCAGTGAAGCACAGGGGGGGTATGGCTACACCTTC. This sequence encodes CASSEAQGGYGYTF.